The 26 T cell receptor beta chains given below trace back to one sample, sequenced in a study of control samples from healthy donors and cancer patients. Sequencing was performed with immunoSEQ multiplex PCR; in TCRdb, only in-frame clones are kept and a portion is missing. The table has roughly 18,000 clones, around 90% seen once. The material sequenced was PBMCs. All receptors derive from a woman in her sixties with head and neck cancer.

The rearrangement uses TRBV25-1 and TRBJ1-3; possibly TRBD1 for D (5 bases). The CDR3 totals 15 residues. V lost 2 bases, J lost 0 bases, and 8 bases lay in between. The germline V gene encodes CDR1 MGHDK and CDR2 SYGVNS. CDR3 region: CASSEAGTSGNTIYF. For the CDR3, the DNA is TGTGCCAGCAGTGAAGCCGGGACCTCTGGAAACACCATATATTTT.

In its sample, this clone was seen a few times. The chain has TRBV7-9 and TRBJ1-1, with D perhaps matching TRBD1 (6 bases). Germline V gene data show CDR1 as SEHNR and CDR2 as FQNEAQ (reference sequence). CDR3 size: 14 residues. V was clipped by 5 bases and J by 6 bases, with 16 bases between them. As DNA, the CDR3 is TGTGCCAGCAGCCCTCGGGGGGGGCAGGCTGAAGCTTTCTTT. Translating it yields CASSPRGGQAEAFF. Full variable domain (outside the CDR3, taken from reference TRBV7-9 and TRBJ1-1): DTGVSQNPRHKITKRGQNVTFRCDPISEHNRLYWYRQTLGQGPEFLTYFQNEAQLEKSRLLSDRFSAERPKGSFSTLEIQRTEQGDSAMYLCASSPRGGQAEAFFGQGTRLTVV.

The V gene is TRBV9, the J gene TRBJ2-7; D may be TRBD1 or TRBD2 (5 bases each). Trimming took off 4 bases at V and 1 base at J, with 12 bases between the two ends. The CDR3 is 14 residues long. Germline CDR1 reads SGDLS; CDR2 reads YYNGEE. In DNA, the CDR3 is TGTGCCAGCAGCCCCAGCGGACAATCCTACGAGCAGTACTTC. Translating it yields CASSPSGQSYEQYF. The full variable domain, with the rest looked up from reference TRBV9 and TRBJ2-7, is DSGVTQTPKHLITATGQRVTLRCSPRSGDLSVYWYQQSLDQGLQFLIQYYNGEERAKGNILERFSAQQFPDLHSELNLSSLELGDSALYFCASSPSGQSYEQYFGPGTRLTVT.

The chain joins TRBV30 to TRBJ2-1, with 10 positions matching TRBD2. The CDR3 runs 13 residues. J gave up 9 bases and V 6 bases, and 8 bases lay outside the gene matches. Per the germline V gene, CDR1 is GTSNPN and CDR2 is SVGIG (reference sequence). The CDR3 spells CACPSSGSTEQFF. DNA for the CDR3: TGTGCCTGCCCCTCTAGCGGGAGCACTGAGCAGTTCTTC.

The chain uses TRBV11-1 and TRBJ2-7; D might be TRBD1 (5 bases). Trimming removed 1 base at V and 6 bases at J, with 10 bases between. The CDR3 is 13 residues long. Germline CDR1 and CDR2: SGHAT and FQDESV (reference sequence). For the CDR3, the DNA is TGTGCCAGCAGCTTAGGACAGCCGGGCGAGCAGTACTTC. The encoded protein is CASSLGQPGEQYF.

The chain combines TRBV5-6 with TRBJ2-2, with 8 bases identical to TRBD2. Germline loops: CDR1 SGHDT, CDR2 YYEEEE. With V trimmed by 1 base and J by 4 bases, 6 bases remained unmatched. CDR3 length: 16 amino acids. CDR3 bases: TGTGCCAGCAGCTTGAAGAGCGGGAGAAGCACCGGGGAGCTGTTTTTT. This sequence encodes CASSLKSGRSTGELFF.

This rearrangement joins TRBV5-1 to TRBJ1-6; D unresolved. Trimming stripped 3 bases from V and 10 bases from J, with 11 bases between. CDR1 SGHRS and CDR2 YFSETQ come from the germline V gene. The CDR3 sequence is 13 residues long. CDR3 nucleotide sequence: TGCGCCAGCAGCTCTGGCTTCGGATCACCCCTCCACTTT. As protein: CASSSGFGSPLHF.

The chain is built from TRBV7-9 and TRBJ1-2; D is unresolved. V was trimmed by 1 base and J by 8 bases, leaving 14 bases between them. Germline V CDR1 and CDR2: SEHNR, FQNEAQ (reference sequence). The CDR3 has 14 residues. The CDR3 is CASSLGPPTSGYTF. CDR3 in DNA: TGTGCCAGCAGCTTAGGTCCCCCGACATCCGGCTACACCTTC. Supplemented by reference TRBV7-9 and TRBJ1-2, the full variable domain reads DTGVSQNPRHKITKRGQNVTFRCDPISEHNRLYWYRQTLGQGPEFLTYFQNEAQLEKSRLLSDRFSAERPKGSFSTLEIQRTEQGDSAMYLCASSLGPPTSGYTFGSGTRLTVV.

The chain recombines TRBV30 with TRBJ2-7; the D gene is possibly TRBD2 (5 bases). The CDR3 covers 12 residues. V dropped 5 bases and J dropped 5 bases, with 13 bases sitting between them. From germline, CDR1 is GTSNPN and CDR2 SVGIG (reference sequence). CDR3 region: CAWGVGRDEQYF. DNA for the CDR3: TGTGCCTGGGGGGTGGGGAGAGACGAGCAGTACTTC.

The chain joins TRBV4-2 to TRBJ1-2, with TRBD1 as a possible D gene (6 bases). The V gene's germline CDR1 is LGHNA and CDR2 YNFKEQ. Trimming pared 1 base from V and 7 bases from J, leaving 16 bases between. This CDR3 contains 15 residues. CDR3: CASSQATGTYVGYTF. Here the CDR3 DNA reads TGTGCCAGCAGCCAAGCTACAGGGACCTATGTTGGCTACACCTTC.

The gene calls are TRBV6-5 and TRBJ2-1; 10 bases are a match to TRBD1. The germline CDR1 and CDR2 sequences are MNHEY and SVGAGI. CDR3 length: 16 residues. V was clipped by 0 bases and J by 8 bases; unmatched bases: 7. The DNA for the CDR3 is TGTGCCAGCAGTTACTCGGCGGGACAGGGGCGGTATGAGCAGTTCTTC. Translation gives CASSYSAGQGRYEQFF.

The chain employs TRBV11-2 and TRBJ1-1; TRBD1 agrees at 8 bases. Unmatched junction bases numbered 14, after V lost 10 bases and J lost 1 base. Germline loops: CDR1 SGHAT, CDR2 FQNNGV. This CDR3 has 16 residues. The CDR3 DNA reads as TGTGCCACCAAATCAGGGGGCGCTGGAGGGAACACTGAAGCTTTCTTT. Its protein is CATKSGGAGGNTEAFF.

V gene TRBV4-2 combines with J gene TRBJ2-5; no firm D call. Between the trimmed V and J ends, which lost 3 bases and 5 bases, there was a span of 10 bases. The CDR3 extends over 13 amino acids. Germline loops: CDR1 LGHNA, CDR2 YNFKEQ. In DNA, the CDR3 is TGTGCCAGCAGCCACGACTTAGAGGAGACCCAGTACTTC. Its protein is CASSHDLEETQYF.

The J gene is TRBJ2-7, the V gene TRBV28, with 11 bases matching TRBD1. V was pared by 6 bases and J by 6 bases, with 7 bases of the junction left unmatched. The CDR3 contains 14 residues. Germline CDR1 MDHEN, CDR2 SYDVKM. DNA for the CDR3: TGTGCCAGCAGATCGGGACAGGGGGGGCGCGAGCAGTACTTC. Amino acids: CASRSGQGGREQYF. The full variable domain, with the rest looked up from reference TRBV28 and TRBJ2-7, is DVKVTQSSRYLVKRTGEKVFLECVQDMDHENMFWYRQDPGLGLRLIYFSYDVKMKEKGDIPEGYSVSREKKERFSLILESASTNQTSMYLCASRSGQGGREQYFGPGTRLTVT.

This clone was recorded a few times. This chain uses TRBV5-1 with TRBJ1-2; D is perhaps TRBD1 (5 bases). V lost 0 bases and J 11 bases, leaving 11 bases between the germline ends. The CDR3 runs 12 residues. The germline V gene has CDR1 SGHRS and CDR2 YFSETQ. DNA of the CDR3: TGCGCCAGCAGCTTGGGGGACTTCCAGTACACCTTC. Protein: CASSLGDFQYTF.

V and J are TRBV5-1 and TRBJ1-1; D call uncertain. This CDR3 contains 13 residues. Germline V gives CDR1 SGHRS, CDR2 YFSETQ. V gave up 2 bases and J gave up 0 bases, with 5 bases separating them. The CDR3 spells CASSFVMNTEAFF. The CDR3 coding sequence is TGCGCCAGCAGCTTTGTGATGAACACTGAAGCTTTCTTT.

The table lists this clone with a count of one. This sequence joins TRBV30 and TRBJ1-5; a possible D gene is TRBD1 (5 bases). V lost 3 bases and J 4 bases, leaving 10 bases between the germline ends. The CDR3 extends over 13 amino acids. Germline V gene lookup returns CDR1 GTSNPN and CDR2 SVGIG (reference sequence). CDR3 DNA: TGTGCCTGGAGAGACAGAGGAAATCAGCCCCAGCATTTT. It codes for CAWRDRGNQPQHF. Complete variable domain (other parts from reference TRBV30 and TRBJ1-5): SQTIHQWPATLVQPVGSPLSLECTVEGTSNPNLYWYRQAAGRGLQLLFYSVGIGQISSEVPQNLSASRPQDRQFILSSKKLLLSDSGFYLCAWRDRGNQPQHFGDGTRLSIL.

The rearrangement links TRBV2 to TRBJ2-7; 7 bases are a match to TRBD1. Germline trimming cut 6 bases from V and 4 bases from J; bases unmatched to any gene: 12. Germline lookup yields CDR1 SNHLY and CDR2 FYNNEI. The CDR3 is made up of 15 amino acids. CDR3 protein: CASRSTDRPGYEQYF. In DNA form, the CDR3 reads TGTGCCAGCAGATCTACGGACAGGCCGGGGTACGAGCAGTACTTC.

This clone appeared once. This chain uses TRBV15 with TRBJ2-1, with TRBD2 identical over 9 bases. The CDR3 covers 21 residues. Trimming cost V 0 bases and J 5 bases; bases outside gene matches: 20. Germline assignment: CDR1 LNHNV and CDR2 YYDKDF (reference sequence). CDR3 residues: CATSRDPASGEINSVHNEQFF. In nucleotides, the CDR3 is TGTGCCACCAGCAGAGATCCGGCTAGCGGGGAGATTAATTCGGTCCACAATGAGCAGTTCTTC.

The rearrangement links TRBV27 to TRBJ2-3, with D perhaps being TRBD1 or TRBD2 (5 bases each). V was shortened by 6 bases and J by 0 bases, with 7 bases between the two germline ends. Per the germline V gene, CDR1 is MNHEY and CDR2 is SMNVEV (reference sequence). The CDR3 length is 13 residues. The CDR3 DNA follows: TGTGCCAGCAGAGGGACCAGCACAGATACGCAGTATTTT. The encoded protein is CASRGTSTDTQYF.

This chain joins TRBV12-3 or TRBV12-4 and TRBJ1-1, with D possibly matching TRBD1 (6 bases). The CDR3 extends over 13 amino acids. The V and J ends lost 1 base and 4 bases respectively, with 7 bases between them. The chain's CDR3 is CASSLGTVTEAFF. Written as DNA, the CDR3 is TGTGCCAGCAGTTTAGGGACAGTCACTGAAGCTTTCTTT.

This clone came up once. The chain couples TRBV29-1 to TRBJ1-2, with 7 bases aligning to TRBD1. CDR3 size: 13 residues. Germline V CDR1 and CDR2: SQVTM, ANQGSEA. With V trimmed by 6 bases and J by 3 bases, 7 bases remained unmatched. The CDR3 is CSVASQGHYGYTF. The CDR3 DNA is TGCAGCGTCGCATCACAGGGGCACTATGGCTACACCTTC.

The chain links TRBV28 to TRBJ1-1; TRBD1 matches at 8 bases. The germline CDR1 and CDR2 sequences are MDHEN and SYDVKM. This CDR3 contains 14 residues. With V trimmed by 6 bases and J by 3 bases, 6 bases remained unmatched. The CDR3 is CASRTVDRDTEAFF. In nucleotides, the CDR3 is TGTGCCAGCAGAACCGTGGACAGGGACACTGAAGCTTTCTTT.

V gene TRBV6-5 combines with J gene TRBJ2-1, with 11 bases matching TRBD1. This CDR3 comprises 14 residues. Germline CDR1 reads MNHEY; CDR2 reads SVGAGI. The trim removed 6 bases at V and 8 bases at J, leaving 6 bases unmatched. CDR3 protein: CASSPDRGLYEQFF. CDR3 DNA: TGTGCCAGCAGCCCGGACAGGGGGCTTTATGAGCAGTTCTTC.

V usage is TRBV30 and J usage is TRBJ2-2; 9 bases are shared with TRBD2. The CDR3 runs to 14 residues. V lost 2 bases, J lost 5 bases, and 3 bases stayed unmatched. The germline V gene has CDR1 GTSNPN and CDR2 SVGIG (reference sequence). As DNA, the CDR3 is TGTGCCTGGAGTAGTCTAGCGGGAACCGGGGAGCTGTTTTTT. As protein: CAWSSLAGTGELFF.

The chain is built from TRBV27 and TRBJ1-1; the D is unclear. Between the trimmed V and J ends, which lost 6 bases and 0 bases, there was a span of 8 bases. Germline V gene sequence: CDR1 MNHEY, CDR2 SMNVEV (reference sequence). This CDR3 is built from 13 residues. The CDR3 DNA reads TGTGCCAGCAGCTACAGTCTGAACACTGAAGCTTTCTTT. Its translation: CASSYSLNTEAFF.